This T cell receptor (beta chain) was observed in a study of neurological immune-mediated disorders. Many counts were recorded for this clonotype. Its cognate antigen is unknown. One entry per CDR3 protein results from TCRdb running MiXCR on the 5' RACE reads. The sample contains tens of thousands of distinct CDR3 sequences, around 5.8% of which appear only once. The germline V and J ends were trimmed by 4 bases and 1 base, with 7 bases remaining between them. Per the germline V gene, CDR1 is LGHDT and CDR2 is YNNKEL (reference sequence). CDR3 size: 13 residues. Sorted libraries drew on about a million CD4+ or CD8+ T cells. Study-wide points: The repertoires of 18 of 34 multiple sclerosis patients fell into one related-CDR3 cluster (a possible signature) under phylogenetic grouping.

The chain links TRBV3-1 to TRBJ1-2, with D possibly being TRBD1 (5 bases). Material: CD4+ T cells from blood. The TCR sequence derives from a woman younger than 35 with multiple sclerosis. Written as DNA, the CDR3 is TGTGCCAGCAGCCGGGGGATTAACTATGGCTACACCTTC. Encoded protein: CASSRGINYGYTF.